A selection of T cell receptor beta chains follows, all from one sample in a study of human T cells and chemical hapten exposure. Using its own MiXCR run on the RACE reads, TCRdb lists one record per CDR3 protein. Of 60,000 to 75,000 distinct CDR3 sequences detected, approximately 7% appear once; the ten largest clones hold under 2%. The sample here was whole blood, taken in connection with sensitization to the hapten diphenylcyclopropenone (DPC). The receptors here all came from a woman younger than 45 with alopecia areata. Some clones in this sample may be carry-over from other donors' samples. Both conserved end residues are trimmed from each CDR3. Fields, in order: CDR3 protein, V gene, clone size. A row's size may be missing; if present it is once, few, many or a size class.

CDR3aa: SVDSVNTEAF
v_gene: TRBV29-1
abundance: few

CDR3aa: ASVPLRLAGNEQF
v_gene: TRBV7-6
abundance: many

CDR3aa: AISESDRADTEAF
v_gene: TRBV10-3
abundance: .

CDR3aa: ASSQETSGGARGKNIQY
v_gene: TRBV4-1
abundance: many

CDR3aa: ASSLIWSGTAYEQY
v_gene: TRBV28
abundance: many

CDR3aa: SARDPKRGISPLH
v_gene: TRBV20-1
abundance: many

CDR3aa: SATTGMPYNSPLH
v_gene: TRBV20-1
abundance: many

CDR3aa: AWSRQAGNQPQH
v_gene: TRBV30
abundance: many

CDR3aa: SVGDSYNSPLH
v_gene: TRBV29-1
abundance: many

CDR3aa: SVGTLRHADTQY
v_gene: TRBV29-1
abundance: many

CDR3aa: ASSSPLTATQPWGTEAF
v_gene: TRBV7-7
abundance: many

CDR3aa: ASSYMGYYKAGELF
v_gene: TRBV6-2/TRBV6-3
abundance: many

CDR3aa: ASSQDLGAGSSGNTIY
v_gene: TRBV14
abundance: .

CDR3aa: ASSQDNVRNYYGYT
v_gene: TRBV14
abundance: medium-sized

CDR3aa: ASSRGFEPQH
v_gene: TRBV14
abundance: .

CDR3aa: ASSLDRSSYNEQF
v_gene: TRBV12-3/TRBV12-4
abundance: many

CDR3aa: ASSLRDRVVSPLH
v_gene: TRBV3-1
abundance: many

CDR3aa: ASSLAGVGESGKLF
v_gene: TRBV7-2
abundance: .

CDR3aa: ASSEAGYRGQPQH
v_gene: TRBV2
abundance: few

CDR3aa: ASSGTASEKLF
v_gene: TRBV7-9
abundance: many

CDR3aa: SASNPRPEFLNEQF
v_gene: TRBV20-1
abundance: many

CDR3aa: ATSDPSAGSNTGELF
v_gene: TRBV24-1
abundance: many

CDR3aa: ASSPREQETQY
v_gene: TRBV18
abundance: many

CDR3aa: ASSLMGHGNGELF
v_gene: TRBV7-9
abundance: few

CDR3aa: ASSPVGGRDTQY
v_gene: TRBV12-3/TRBV12-4
abundance: .

CDR3aa: ASSPGGVQGMFGCS
v_gene: TRBV18
abundance: many

CDR3aa: ASSPGFSYEQY
v_gene: TRBV3-1
abundance: many

CDR3aa: ASSSSLGRTDTQY
v_gene: TRBV6-1
abundance: few

CDR3aa: ASTRDRDVGGYT
v_gene: TRBV11-2
abundance: few

CDR3aa: SARDWSDVRFYNEQF
v_gene: TRBV20-1
abundance: many

CDR3aa: ASSLLAPNTEAF
v_gene: TRBV5-1
abundance: few

CDR3aa: ASSGADEGNYGYT
v_gene: TRBV27
abundance: .

CDR3aa: ASSSRDREQF
v_gene: TRBV11-3
abundance: many

CDR3aa: SAAGLGGTSYEQY
v_gene: TRBV29-1
abundance: few

CDR3aa: ASVTGGANYGYT
v_gene: TRBV6-6
abundance: few

CDR3aa: SARDLGHEAF
v_gene: TRBV20-1
abundance: few

CDR3aa: ASSLLIAKNIQY
v_gene: TRBV12-3/TRBV12-4
abundance: many

CDR3aa: SASSSGGAWEQY
v_gene: TRBV20-1
abundance: many

CDR3aa: AIGGMPYEQY
v_gene: TRBV12-5
abundance: many

CDR3aa: ASSDNRNEQTYEQY
v_gene: TRBV12-3/TRBV12-4
abundance: many

CDR3aa: ASKEGRTGELF
v_gene: TRBV19
abundance: few

CDR3aa: ASSSLNSPLH
v_gene: TRBV6-6
abundance: many

CDR3aa: SARVPPRNTEAF
v_gene: TRBV20-1
abundance: few

CDR3aa: ASSFSPSENNEQF
v_gene: TRBV11-2
abundance: few

CDR3aa: ASSLGAYLTGEQY
v_gene: TRBV5-1
abundance: many

CDR3aa: ASSENRGNYGYT
v_gene: TRBV10-2
abundance: many

CDR3aa: SVTNGEDYGYT
v_gene: TRBV29-1
abundance: few

CDR3aa: ASSQAQGRYGYT
v_gene: TRBV3-1
abundance: many

CDR3aa: SARDPPRAQGTEAF
v_gene: TRBV20-1
abundance: many

CDR3aa: ASSKGGGSGNTIY
v_gene: TRBV6-5
abundance: many

CDR3aa: ASSQGSGGSSYNSPLH
v_gene: TRBV3-1
abundance: few

CDR3aa: ASSSDGSSYNEQF
v_gene: TRBV19
abundance: many

CDR3aa: ASSVGTSGPGKEF
v_gene: TRBV9
abundance: many

CDR3aa: AWSGLAGDTQY
v_gene: TRBV30
abundance: .

CDR3aa: ASSRTEITEAF
v_gene: TRBV6-1
abundance: .